This T cell receptor (beta chain) was identified in a study of blood T cell repertoires in COVID-19. Across the whole study: Samples representing acute and convalescent COVID-19 were sourced from the United States, Italy and Spain. The analysed material was cDNA or gDNA that came from T cells, B-cell-depleted T cells, or PBMCs.

In the study's own analysis: Quantification of nucleated cells was approximated via reference gene primer amplification. Repertoires were generated with immunoSEQ multiplex PCR, while TCRdb's copy carries only in-frame clones and drops some. V, J and clone size are taken as reported in that table, and D and trimming were inferred from the DNA itself. The table lists over 45,000 clones, about nine tenths of them singletons. This CDR3 spans 11 amino acids. CDR1 and CDR2 from the germline V gene are SGHVS and FQNEAQ. V was shortened by 5 bases and J by 5 bases, with 7 bases between the two germline ends.

The rearrangement joins TRBV7-8 to TRBJ2-7; D possibly corresponds to TRBD2 (6 bases). The clonotype was recovered from a woman in her sixties or seventies with active or convalescent COVID-19. The sample consisted of peripheral blood. This CDR3 is CASSQRDEQYF. CDR3 bases: TGTGCCAGCAGCCAGCGGGACGAGCAGTACTTC.